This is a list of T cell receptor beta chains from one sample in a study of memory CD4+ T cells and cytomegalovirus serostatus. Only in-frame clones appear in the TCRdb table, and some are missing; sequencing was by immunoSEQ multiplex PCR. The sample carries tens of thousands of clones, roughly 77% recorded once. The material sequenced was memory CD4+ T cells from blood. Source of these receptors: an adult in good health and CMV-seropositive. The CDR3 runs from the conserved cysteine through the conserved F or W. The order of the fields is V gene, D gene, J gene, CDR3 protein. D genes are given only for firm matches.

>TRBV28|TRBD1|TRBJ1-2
CASSYPGQARANYGYTF
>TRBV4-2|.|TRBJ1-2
CASRQTMNYGYTF
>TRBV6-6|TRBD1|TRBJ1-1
CASSYSAGGTEAFF
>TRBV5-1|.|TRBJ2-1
CASSLAGLTGNNEQFF
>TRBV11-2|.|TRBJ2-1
CASSLETNEQFF
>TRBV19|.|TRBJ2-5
CASSIGGFAQETQYF
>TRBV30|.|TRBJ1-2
CAWSVIGYGYTF
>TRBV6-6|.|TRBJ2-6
CASSSDSGANVLTF
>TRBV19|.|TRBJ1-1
CATSGKNTEAFF
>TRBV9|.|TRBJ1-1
CASSARGRNTEAFF
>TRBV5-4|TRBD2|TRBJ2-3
CASSYQLAGTDTQYF
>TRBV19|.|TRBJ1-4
CASSPYSALNEKLFF
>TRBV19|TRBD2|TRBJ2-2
CASRVGRTTGELFF
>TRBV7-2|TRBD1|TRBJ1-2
CASSLRGTGHYGYTF
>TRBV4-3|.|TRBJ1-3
CASSQDLDQQSGNTIYF
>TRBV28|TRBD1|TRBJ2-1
CASSPPGQGYSEQFF
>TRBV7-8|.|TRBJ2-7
CASSPRLQDYEQYF
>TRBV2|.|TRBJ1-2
CASTAVNYGYTF
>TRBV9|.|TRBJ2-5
CASGPGQGGETQYF
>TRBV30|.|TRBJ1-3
CAWSPGLGGNTIYF